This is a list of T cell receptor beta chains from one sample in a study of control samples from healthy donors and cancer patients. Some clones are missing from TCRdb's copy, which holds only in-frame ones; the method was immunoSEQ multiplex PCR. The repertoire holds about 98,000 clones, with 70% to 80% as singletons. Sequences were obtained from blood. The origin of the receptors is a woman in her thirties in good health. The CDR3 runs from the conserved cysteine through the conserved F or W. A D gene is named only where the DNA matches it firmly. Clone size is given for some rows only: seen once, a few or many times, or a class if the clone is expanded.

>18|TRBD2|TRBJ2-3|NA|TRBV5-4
TGTGCCAGCAGCTTGGAGGTTGCTAGCGGGGGGTTCACAGATACGCAGTATTTT
CASSLEVASGGFTDTQYF
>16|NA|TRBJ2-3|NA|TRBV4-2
TGTGCCAGCAGCCAAGGCCCGGGACTCCAGGCCGATACGCAGTATTTT
CASSQGPGLQADTQYF
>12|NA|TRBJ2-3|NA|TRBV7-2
TGTGCCAGCAGTAACTGGGGGCATACGCAGTATTTT
CASSNWGHTQYF
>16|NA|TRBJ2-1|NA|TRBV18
TGTGCCAGCTCACCACCGAACAGGAGCTCCTACAATGAGCAGTTCTTC
CASSPPNRSSYNEQFF
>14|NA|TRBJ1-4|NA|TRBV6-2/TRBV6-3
TGTGCCAGCAGTCGTCGGGGCGAGAGTGAAAAACTGTTTTTT
CASSRRGESEKLFF
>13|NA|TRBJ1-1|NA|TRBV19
TGTGCCAGCCAAGACCCCGGGACGGCTGAAGCTTTCTTT
CASQDPGTAEAFF
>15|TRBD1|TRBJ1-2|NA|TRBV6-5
TGTGCCAGCAGAAAAGCCCCAGGGGGCGACTATGGCTACACCTTC
CASRKAPGGDYGYTF
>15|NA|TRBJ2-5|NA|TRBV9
TGTGCCAGCAGCGCAGGGTGGGGGCCCCAAGAGACCCAGTACTTC
CASSAGWGPQETQYF
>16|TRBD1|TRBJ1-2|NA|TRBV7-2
TGTGCCAGCAGCTTAACCGGGACAGGGGTTAGCTATGGCTACACCTTC
CASSLTGTGVSYGYTF
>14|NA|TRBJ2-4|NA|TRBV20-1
TGCAGTGCTAGTGAGGGGGGCCCCAAAAACATTCAGTACTTC
CSASEGGPKNIQYF
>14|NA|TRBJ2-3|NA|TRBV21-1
TGTGCCCCGAACCCGGGACGGGGGACAGATACGCAGTATTTT
CAPNPGRGTDTQYF
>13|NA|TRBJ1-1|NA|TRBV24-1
TGTGCCACCAGTGATTTTGGGGAAACTGAAGCTTTCTTT
CATSDFGETEAFF
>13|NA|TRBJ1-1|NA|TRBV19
TGTGCCAGTAGTATCCACCGGAGCACTGAAGCTTTCTTT
CASSIHRSTEAFF
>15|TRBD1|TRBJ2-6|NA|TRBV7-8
TGTGCCAGCACGACAGGGCAGACTGGGGCCAACGTCCTGACTTTC
CASTTGQTGANVLTF
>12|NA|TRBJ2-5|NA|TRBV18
TGTGCCAGCTCACTAGGCCCGGAGACCCAGTACTTC
CASSLGPETQYF
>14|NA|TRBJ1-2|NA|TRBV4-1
TGCGCCAGCAGCCAAGATGATCTGCGGGGTGGCTACACCTTC
CASSQDDLRGGYTF
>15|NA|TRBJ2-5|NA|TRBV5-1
TGCGCCAGCAGACCTCTCCAGGGGACTCAAGAGACCCAGTACTTC
CASRPLQGTQETQYF
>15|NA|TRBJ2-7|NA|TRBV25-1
TGTGCCAGCAGTGCATCCGGGACACCAAGCTACGAGCAGTACTTC
CASSASGTPSYEQYF
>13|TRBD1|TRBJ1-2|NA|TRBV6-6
TGTGCCAGCAGGCCGACAGGGGGAGATGGCTACACCTTC
CASRPTGGDGYTF
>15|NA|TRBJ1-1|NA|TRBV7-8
TGTGCCAGCAGCCCCCCTGGGGTTATGAACACTGAAGCTTTCTTT
CASSPPGVMNTEAFF
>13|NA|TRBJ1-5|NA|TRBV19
TGTGCCAGTAATTACGGTTGGCACCAGCCCCAGCATTTT
CASNYGWHQPQHF
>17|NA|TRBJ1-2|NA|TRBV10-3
TGTGCCATCAGTGATCAGGTCAGGGGAGGGAGTTTGAGTGGCTACACCTTC
CAISDQVRGGSLSGYTF
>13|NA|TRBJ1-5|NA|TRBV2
TGTGCCAGCAGTGAATCGGGCCGTTCGCCCCAGCATTTT
CASSESGRSPQHF
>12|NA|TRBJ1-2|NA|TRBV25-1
TGTGCCAGCAGTGAGGGGCTTCATGGCTACACCTTC
CASSEGLHGYTF
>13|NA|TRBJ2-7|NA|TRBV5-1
TGCGCCAGCACCCGAGTCCCCTCGGGTGAGCAGTACTTC
CASTRVPSGEQYF
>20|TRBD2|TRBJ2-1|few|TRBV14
TGTGCCAGCAGCCAAGTAAGACTAGCGGGGGGCTCGAGCTCCTACAATGAGCAGTTCTTC
CASSQVRLAGGSSSYNEQFF
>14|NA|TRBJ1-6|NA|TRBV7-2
TGTGCCAGCAACCTACAGGGAGGGGGTTCACCCCTCCACTTT
CASNLQGGGSPLHF
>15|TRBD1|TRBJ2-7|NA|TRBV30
TGTGCCTGGAGTCCCTTGGGACAGGGGGCGGGGGAGCAGTACTTC
CAWSPLGQGAGEQYF
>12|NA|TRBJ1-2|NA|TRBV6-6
TGTGCCAGCACCGCGGGGGGCTATGGCTACACCTTC
CASTAGGYGYTF
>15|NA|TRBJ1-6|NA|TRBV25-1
TGTGCCAGCAGTGAATCGGGGGAAGGGGCTTCACCCCTCCACTTT
CASSESGEGASPLHF
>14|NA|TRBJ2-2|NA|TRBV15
TGTGCCACCAGCAGAGACTTGAACACCGGGGAGCTGTTTTTT
CATSRDLNTGELFF
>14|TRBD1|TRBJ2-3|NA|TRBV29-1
TGCAGCACAAGAGGACAGGGTCTTGCAGATACGCAGTATTTT
CSTRGQGLADTQYF
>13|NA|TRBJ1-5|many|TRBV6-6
TGTGCCAGCAGCACCATACAGGGTCAGCCCCAGCATTTT
CASSTIQGQPQHF
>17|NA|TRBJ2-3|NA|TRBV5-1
TGCGCCAGCAGCTTGTTGAGGGCGGGGTCTGGCCCAGATACGCAGTATTTT
CASSLLRAGSGPDTQYF
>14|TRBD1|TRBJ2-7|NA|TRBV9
TGTGCCAGCAGCGCCGGGACAGGGACCTACGAGCAGTACTTC
CASSAGTGTYEQYF
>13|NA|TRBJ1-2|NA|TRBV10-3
TGTGCCATCAGGGGGTATTTGGGGTATGGCTACACCTTC
CAIRGYLGYGYTF
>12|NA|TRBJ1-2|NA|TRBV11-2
TGTGCCAGCAGCTACAGAAACTATGGCTACACCTTC
CASSYRNYGYTF
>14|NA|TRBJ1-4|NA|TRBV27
TGTGCCAGCAGGCGGTCTGCAACTAATGAAAAACTGTTTTTT
CASRRSATNEKLFF
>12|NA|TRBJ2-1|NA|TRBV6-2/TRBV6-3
TGTGCCAGCAGTTTCGTCAACAATGAGCAGTTCTTC
CASSFVNNEQFF
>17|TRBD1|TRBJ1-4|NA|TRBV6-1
TGTGCCAGCAGTGATCGACAGGGGAGAGCAACTAATGAAAAACTGTTTTTT
CASSDRQGRATNEKLFF